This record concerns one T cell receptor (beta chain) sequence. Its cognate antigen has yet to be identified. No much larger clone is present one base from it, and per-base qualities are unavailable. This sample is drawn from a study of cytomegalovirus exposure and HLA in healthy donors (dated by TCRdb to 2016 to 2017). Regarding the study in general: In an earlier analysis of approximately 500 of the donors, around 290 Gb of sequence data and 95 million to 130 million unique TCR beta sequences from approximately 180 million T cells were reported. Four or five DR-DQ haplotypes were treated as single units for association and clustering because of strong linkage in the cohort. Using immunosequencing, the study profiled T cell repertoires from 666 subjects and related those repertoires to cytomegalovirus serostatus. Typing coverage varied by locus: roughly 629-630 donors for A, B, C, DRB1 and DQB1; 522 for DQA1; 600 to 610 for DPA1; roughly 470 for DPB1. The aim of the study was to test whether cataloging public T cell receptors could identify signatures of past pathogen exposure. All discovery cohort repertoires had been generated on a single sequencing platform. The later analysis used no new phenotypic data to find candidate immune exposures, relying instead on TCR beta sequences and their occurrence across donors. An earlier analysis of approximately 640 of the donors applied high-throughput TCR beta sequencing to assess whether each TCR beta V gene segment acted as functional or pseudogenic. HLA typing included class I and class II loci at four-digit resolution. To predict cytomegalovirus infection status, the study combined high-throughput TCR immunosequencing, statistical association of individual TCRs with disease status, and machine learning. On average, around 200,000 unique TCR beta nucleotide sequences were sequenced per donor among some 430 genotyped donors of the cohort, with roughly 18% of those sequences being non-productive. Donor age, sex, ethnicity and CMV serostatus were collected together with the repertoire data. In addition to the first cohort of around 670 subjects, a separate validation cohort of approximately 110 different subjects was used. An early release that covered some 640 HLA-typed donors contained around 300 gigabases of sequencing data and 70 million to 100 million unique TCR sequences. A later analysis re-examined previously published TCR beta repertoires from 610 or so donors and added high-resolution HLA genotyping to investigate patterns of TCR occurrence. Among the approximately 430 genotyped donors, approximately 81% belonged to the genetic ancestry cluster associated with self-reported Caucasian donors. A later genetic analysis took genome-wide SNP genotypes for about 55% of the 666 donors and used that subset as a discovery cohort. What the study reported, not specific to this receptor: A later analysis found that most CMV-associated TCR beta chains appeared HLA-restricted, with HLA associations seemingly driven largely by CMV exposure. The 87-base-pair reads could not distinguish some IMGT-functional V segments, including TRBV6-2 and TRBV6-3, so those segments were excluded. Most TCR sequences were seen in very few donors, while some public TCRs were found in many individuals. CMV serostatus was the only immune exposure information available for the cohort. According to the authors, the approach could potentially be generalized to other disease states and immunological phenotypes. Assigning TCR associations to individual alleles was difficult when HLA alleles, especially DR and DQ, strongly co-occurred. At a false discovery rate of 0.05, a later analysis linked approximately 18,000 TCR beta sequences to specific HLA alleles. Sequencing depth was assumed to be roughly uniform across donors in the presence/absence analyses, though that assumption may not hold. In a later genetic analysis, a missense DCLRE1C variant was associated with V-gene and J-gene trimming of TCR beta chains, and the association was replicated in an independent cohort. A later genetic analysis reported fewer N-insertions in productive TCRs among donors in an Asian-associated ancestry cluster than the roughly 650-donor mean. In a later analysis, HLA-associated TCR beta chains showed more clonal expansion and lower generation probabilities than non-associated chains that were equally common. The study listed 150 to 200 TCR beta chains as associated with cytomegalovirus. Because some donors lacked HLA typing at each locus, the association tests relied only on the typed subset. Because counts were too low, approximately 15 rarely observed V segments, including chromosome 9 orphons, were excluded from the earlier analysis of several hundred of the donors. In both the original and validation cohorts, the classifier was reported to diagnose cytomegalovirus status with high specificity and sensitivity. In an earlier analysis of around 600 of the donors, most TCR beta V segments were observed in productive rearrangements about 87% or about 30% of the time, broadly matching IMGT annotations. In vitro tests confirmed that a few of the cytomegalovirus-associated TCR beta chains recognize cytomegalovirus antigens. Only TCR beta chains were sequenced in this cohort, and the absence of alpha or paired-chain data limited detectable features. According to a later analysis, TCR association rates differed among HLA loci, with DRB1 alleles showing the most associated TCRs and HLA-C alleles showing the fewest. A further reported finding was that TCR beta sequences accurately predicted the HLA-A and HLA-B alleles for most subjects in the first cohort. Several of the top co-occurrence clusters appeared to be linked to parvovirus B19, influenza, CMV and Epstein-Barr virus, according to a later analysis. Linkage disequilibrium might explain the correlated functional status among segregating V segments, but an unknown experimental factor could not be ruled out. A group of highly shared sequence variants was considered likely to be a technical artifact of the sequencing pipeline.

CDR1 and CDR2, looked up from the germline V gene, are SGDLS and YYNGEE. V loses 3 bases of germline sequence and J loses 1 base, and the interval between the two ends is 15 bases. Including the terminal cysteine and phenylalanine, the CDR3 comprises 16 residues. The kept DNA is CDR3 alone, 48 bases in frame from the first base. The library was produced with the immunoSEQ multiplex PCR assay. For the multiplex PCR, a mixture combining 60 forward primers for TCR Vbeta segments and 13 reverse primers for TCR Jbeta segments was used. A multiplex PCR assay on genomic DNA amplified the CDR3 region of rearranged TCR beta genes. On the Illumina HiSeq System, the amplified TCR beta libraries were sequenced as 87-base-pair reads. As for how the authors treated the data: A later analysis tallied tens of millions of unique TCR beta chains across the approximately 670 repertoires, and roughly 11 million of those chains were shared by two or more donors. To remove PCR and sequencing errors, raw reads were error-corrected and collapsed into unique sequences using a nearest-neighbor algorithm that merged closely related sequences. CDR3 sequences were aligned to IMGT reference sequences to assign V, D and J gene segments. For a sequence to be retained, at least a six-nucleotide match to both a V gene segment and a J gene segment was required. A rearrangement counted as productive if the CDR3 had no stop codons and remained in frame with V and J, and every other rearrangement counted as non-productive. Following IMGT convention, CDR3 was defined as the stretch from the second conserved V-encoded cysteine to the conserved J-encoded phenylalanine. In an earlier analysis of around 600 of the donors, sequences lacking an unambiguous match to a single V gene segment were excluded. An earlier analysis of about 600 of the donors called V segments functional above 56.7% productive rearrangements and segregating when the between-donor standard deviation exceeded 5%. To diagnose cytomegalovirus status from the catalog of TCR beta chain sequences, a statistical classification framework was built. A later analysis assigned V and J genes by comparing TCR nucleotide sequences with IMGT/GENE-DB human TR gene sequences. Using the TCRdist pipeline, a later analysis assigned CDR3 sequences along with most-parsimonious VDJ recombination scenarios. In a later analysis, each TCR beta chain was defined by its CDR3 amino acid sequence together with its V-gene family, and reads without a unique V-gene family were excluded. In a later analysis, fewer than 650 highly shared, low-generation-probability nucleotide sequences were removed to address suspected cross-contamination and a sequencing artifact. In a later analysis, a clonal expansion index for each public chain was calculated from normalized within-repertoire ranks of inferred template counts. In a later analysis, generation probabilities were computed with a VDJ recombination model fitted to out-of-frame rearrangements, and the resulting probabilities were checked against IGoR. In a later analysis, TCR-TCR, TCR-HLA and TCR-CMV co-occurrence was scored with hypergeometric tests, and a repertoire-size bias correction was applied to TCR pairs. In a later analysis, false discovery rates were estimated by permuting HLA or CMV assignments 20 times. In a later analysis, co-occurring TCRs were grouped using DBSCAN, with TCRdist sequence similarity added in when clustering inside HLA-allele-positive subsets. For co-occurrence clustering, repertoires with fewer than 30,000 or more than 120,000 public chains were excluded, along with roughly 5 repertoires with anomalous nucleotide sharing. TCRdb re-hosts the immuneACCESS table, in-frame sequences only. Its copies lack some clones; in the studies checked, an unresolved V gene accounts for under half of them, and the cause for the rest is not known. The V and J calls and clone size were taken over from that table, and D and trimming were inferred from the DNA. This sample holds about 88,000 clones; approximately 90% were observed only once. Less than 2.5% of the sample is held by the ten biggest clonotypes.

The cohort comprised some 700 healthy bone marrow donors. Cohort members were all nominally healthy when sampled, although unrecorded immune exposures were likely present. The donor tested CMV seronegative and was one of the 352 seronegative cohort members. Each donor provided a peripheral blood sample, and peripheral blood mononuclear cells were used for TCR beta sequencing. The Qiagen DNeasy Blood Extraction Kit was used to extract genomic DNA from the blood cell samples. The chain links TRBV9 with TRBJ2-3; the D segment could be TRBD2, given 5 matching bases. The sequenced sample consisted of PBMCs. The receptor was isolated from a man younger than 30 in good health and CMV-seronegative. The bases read TGTGCCAGCAGCGGGTTAGGCGGGTTTGGCACAGATACGCAGTATTTT. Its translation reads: CASSGLGGFGTDTQYF.